This TCR beta chain was retrieved from a study of PD-L1 blockade in urothelial cancer. Overall study: When patients started atezolizumab around 2014, it was given at 1,200 mg intravenously every 3 weeks. Counts from blood samples showed a median of roughly 140,000 T cells.

Time point defined: pretreatment peripheral blood. The cohort comprised individuals with locally advanced or metastatic urothelial carcinoma. This table comes from immunoSEQ multiplex PCR, and its TCRdb copy is limited to in-frame clones, with some not included. In the table there are about 87,000 clones, 65% to 85% of which are singletons. Looked up from germline, CDR1 is SQVTM and CDR2 is ANQGSEA. This CDR3 has 13 residues. Trimming removed 6 bases at V and 8 bases at J, with 16 bases between. The gene calls are TRBV29-1 and TRBJ1-4; D might be TRBD1 (6 bases). This TCR was sampled from a man in his fifties or sixties with urothelial cancer. This sample comprised PBMCs, obtained around atezolizumab (anti-PD-L1) treatment. The CDR3 coding sequence is TGCAGCGTAGGGGGGGGCTTAGGGGAAAAACTGTTTTTT. As protein: CSVGGGLGEKLFF.